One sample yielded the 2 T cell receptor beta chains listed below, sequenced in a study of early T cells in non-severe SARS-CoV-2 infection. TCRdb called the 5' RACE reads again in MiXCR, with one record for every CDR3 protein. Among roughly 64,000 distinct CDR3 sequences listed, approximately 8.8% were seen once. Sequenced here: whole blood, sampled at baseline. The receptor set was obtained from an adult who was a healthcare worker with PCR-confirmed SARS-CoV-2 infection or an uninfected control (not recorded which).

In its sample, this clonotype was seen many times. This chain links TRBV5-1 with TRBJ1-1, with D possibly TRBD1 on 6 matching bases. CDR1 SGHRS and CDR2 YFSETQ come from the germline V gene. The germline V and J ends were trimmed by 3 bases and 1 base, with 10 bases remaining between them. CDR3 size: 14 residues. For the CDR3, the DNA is TGCGCCAGCAGCTGGGGGCCGGGGAACACTGAAGCTTTCTTT. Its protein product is CASSWGPGNTEAFF. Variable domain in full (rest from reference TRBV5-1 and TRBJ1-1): KAGVTQTPRYLIKTRGQQVTLSCSPISGHRSVSWYQQTPGQGLQFLFEYFSETQRNKGNFPGRFSGRQFSNSRSEMNVSTLELGDSALYLCASSWGPGNTEAFFGQGTRLTVV.

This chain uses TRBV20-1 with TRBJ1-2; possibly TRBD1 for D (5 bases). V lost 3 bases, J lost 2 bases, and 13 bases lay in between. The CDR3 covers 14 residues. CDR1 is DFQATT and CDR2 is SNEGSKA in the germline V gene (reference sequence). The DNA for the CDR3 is TGCAGTGCTAGTCCCCCCGGGGACAACTATGGCTACACCTTC. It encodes CSASPPGDNYGYTF.